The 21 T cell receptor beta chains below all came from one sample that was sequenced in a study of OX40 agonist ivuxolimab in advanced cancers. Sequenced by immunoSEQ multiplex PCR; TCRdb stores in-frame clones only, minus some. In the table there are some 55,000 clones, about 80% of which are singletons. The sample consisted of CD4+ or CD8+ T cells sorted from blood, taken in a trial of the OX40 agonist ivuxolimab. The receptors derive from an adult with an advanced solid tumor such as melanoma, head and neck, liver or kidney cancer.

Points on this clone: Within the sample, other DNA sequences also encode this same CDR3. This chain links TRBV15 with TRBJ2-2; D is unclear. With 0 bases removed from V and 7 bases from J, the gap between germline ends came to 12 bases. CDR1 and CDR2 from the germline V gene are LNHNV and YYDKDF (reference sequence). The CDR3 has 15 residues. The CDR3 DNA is TGTGCCACCAGCAGAGACCGGAATAGAGGCGGGGAGCTGTTTTTT. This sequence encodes CATSRDRNRGGELFF.

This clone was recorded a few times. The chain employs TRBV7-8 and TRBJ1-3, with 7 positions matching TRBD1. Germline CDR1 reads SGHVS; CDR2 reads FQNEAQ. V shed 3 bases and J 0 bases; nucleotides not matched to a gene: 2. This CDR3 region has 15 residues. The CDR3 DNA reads TGTGCCAGCAGCTTGGGACAGTTCTCTGGAAACACCATATATTTT. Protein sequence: CASSLGQFSGNTIYF.

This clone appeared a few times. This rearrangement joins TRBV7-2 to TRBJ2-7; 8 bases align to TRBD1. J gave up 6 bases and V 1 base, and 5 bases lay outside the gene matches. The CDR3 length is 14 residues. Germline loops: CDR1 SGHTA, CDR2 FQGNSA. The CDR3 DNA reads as TGTGCCAGCAGCTTAGGACAGGGGACCTCCGAGCAGTACTTC. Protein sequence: CASSLGQGTSEQYF.

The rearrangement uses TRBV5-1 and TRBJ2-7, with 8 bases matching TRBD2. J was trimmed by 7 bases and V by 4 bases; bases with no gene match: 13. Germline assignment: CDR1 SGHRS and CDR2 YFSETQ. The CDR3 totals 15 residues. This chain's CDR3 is CASSDWTRGGEEQYF. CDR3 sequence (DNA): TGCGCCAGCAGCGATTGGACACGGGGGGGCGAAGAGCAGTACTTC.

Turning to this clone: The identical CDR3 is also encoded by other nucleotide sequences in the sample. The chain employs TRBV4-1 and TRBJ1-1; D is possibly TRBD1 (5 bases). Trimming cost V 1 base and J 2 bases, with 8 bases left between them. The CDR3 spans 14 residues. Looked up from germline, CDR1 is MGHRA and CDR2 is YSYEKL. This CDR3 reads CASSQGDRNTEAFF. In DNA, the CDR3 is TGCGCCAGCAGCCAAGGGGACCGAAACACTGAAGCTTTCTTT.

CDR3 nucleotide sequence: TGTGCCAGCAGGTTCGGTGGTTCTAGCTCCTACGAGCAGTACTTC. Encoded protein: CASRFGGSSSYEQYF. V usage is TRBV2 and J usage is TRBJ2-7; D is uncertain. The CDR3 covers 15 residues. Trimming removed 6 bases at V and 0 bases at J, with 15 bases between. Germline lookup yields CDR1 SNHLY and CDR2 FYNNEI.

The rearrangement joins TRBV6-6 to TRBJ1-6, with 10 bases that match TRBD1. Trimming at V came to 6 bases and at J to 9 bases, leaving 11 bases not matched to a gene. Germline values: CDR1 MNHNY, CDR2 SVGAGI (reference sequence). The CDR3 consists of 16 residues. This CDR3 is CASSPPGTGVSSPLHF. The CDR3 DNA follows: TGTGCCAGCAGCCCCCCCGGGACAGGGGTGTCTTCACCCCTCCACTTT.

CDR3 protein: CAISEQGPYGYTF. CDR3 in DNA: TGTGCCATCAGTGAACAGGGCCCCTATGGCTACACCTTC. V is TRBV10-3 and J is TRBJ1-2, with D maybe TRBD1 (6 bases). Germline V gene sequence: CDR1 ENHRY, CDR2 SYGVKD. V was cut by 3 bases and J by 4 bases, with 9 bases left in between. The CDR3 consists of 13 residues.

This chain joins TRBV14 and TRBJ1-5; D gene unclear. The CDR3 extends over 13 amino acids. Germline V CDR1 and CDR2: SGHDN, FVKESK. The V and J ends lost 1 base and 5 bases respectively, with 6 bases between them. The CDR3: CASSQGEYQPQHF. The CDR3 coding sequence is TGTGCCAGCAGCCAAGGGGAGTATCAGCCCCAGCATTTT.

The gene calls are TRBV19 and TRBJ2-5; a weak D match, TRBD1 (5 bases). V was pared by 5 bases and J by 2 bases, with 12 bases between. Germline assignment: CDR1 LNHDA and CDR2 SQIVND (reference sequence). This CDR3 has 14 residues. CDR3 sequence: CASSLRQTQETQYF. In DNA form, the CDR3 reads TGTGCCAGTAGTTTAAGACAGACTCAAGAGACCCAGTACTTC.

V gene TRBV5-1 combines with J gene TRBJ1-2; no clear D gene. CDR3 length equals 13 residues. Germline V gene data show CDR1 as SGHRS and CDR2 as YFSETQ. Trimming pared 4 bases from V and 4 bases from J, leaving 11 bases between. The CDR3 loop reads CASSPISPYGYTF. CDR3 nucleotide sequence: TGCGCCAGCAGCCCGATAAGTCCCTATGGCTACACCTTC.

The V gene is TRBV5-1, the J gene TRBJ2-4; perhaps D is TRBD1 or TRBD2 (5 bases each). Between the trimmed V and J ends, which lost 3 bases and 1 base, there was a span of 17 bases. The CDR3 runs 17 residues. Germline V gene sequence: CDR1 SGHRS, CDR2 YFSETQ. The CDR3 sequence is CASSWGGGGRAKNIQYF. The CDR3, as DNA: TGCGCCAGCAGCTGGGGTGGTGGGGGACGGGCCAAAAACATTCAGTACTTC.

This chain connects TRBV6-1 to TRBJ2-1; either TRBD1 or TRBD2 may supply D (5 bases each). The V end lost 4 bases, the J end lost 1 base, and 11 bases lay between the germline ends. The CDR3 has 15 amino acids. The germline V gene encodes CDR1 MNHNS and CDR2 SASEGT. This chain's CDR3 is CASSVGAGSYNEQFF. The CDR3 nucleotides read TGTGCCAGCAGTGTCGGGGCAGGGTCCTACAATGAGCAGTTCTTC.

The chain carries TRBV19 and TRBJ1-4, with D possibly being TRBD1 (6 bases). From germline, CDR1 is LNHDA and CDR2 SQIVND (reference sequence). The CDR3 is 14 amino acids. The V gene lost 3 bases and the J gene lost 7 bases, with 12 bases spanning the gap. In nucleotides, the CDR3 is TGTGCCAGTAGTATGGTGACAGGTGGTGAAAAACTGTTTTTT. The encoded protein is CASSMVTGGEKLFF.

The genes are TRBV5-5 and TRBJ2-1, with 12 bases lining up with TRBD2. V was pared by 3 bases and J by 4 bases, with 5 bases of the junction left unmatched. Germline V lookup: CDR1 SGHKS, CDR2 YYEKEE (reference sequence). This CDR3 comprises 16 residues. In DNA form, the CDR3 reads TGTGCCAGCAGCTCCCGGACTAGCGGGGTGTACAATGAGCAGTTCTTC. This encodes CASSSRTSGVYNEQFF.

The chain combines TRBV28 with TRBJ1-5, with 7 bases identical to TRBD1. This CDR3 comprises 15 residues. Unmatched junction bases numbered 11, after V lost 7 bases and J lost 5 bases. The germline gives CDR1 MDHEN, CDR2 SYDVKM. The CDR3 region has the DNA TGTGCCAGCACCCCCCGGGCAGGGGGATATCAGCCCCAGCATTTT. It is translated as CASTPRAGGYQPQHF.

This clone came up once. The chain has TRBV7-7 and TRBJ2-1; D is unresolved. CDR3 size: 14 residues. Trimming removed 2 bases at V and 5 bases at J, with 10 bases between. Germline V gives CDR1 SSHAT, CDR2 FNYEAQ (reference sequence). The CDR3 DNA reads TGTGCCAGCAGCTTATCCCGCGCAAACAATGAGCAGTTCTTC. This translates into CASSLSRANNEQFF.

DNA of the CDR3: TGTGCCAGCAGCTTAACGTTGGGGACTAGCAACAATGAGCAGTTCTTC. This gives the protein CASSLTLGTSNNEQFF. The chain combines TRBV7-3 with TRBJ2-1, with 9 nucleotides matching TRBD2. V gave up 0 bases and J gave up 5 bases; unmatched junction bases: 5. Germline V gene lookup returns CDR1 SGHTA and CDR2 FQGTGA. The CDR3 spans 16 residues.

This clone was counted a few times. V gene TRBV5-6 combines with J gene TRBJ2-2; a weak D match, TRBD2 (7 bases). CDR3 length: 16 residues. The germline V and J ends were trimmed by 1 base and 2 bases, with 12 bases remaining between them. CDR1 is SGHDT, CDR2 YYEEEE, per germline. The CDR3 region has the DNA TGTGCCAGCAGCTTGTTTGCGGGGGCTAACACCGGGGAGCTGTTTTTT. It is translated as CASSLFAGANTGELFF.

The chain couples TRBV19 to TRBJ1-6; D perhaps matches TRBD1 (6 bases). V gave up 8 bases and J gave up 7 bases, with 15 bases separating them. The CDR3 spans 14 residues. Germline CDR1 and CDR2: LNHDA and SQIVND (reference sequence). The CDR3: CASGSTGLNSPLHF. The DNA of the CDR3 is TGTGCCAGTGGATCGACAGGACTCAATTCACCCCTCCACTTT.

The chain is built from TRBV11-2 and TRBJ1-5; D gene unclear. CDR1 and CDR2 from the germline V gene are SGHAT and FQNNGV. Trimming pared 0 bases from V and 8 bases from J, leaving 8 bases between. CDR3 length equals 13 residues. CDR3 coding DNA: TGTGCCAGCAGCTTAGAGCCAGTTGAGCCCCAGCATTTT. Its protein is CASSLEPVEPQHF.